This T cell receptor beta chain was recovered during a study of blood T cells in healthy people across ages. The authors ran a second PCR of 7 to 11 cycles using a sample-barcoded 5' primer and a J-beta primer mix. At least 3 million CDR3-containing paired-end reads were obtained per sample. TCRdb called the 5' RACE reads again in MiXCR, with one record for every CDR3 protein. The sample records about 1 million distinct CDR3 sequences, 45% being singletons. Study-level results: Naive T cell percentage showed a strong correlation with TCR beta diversity.

Donation came from healthy Caucasian individuals in Russia who were aged roughly 6 to 95. This clonotype showed up just a few times. What it binds is not known. With 0 bases removed from V and 6 bases from J, the gap between germline ends came to 13 bases. Germline CDR1 and CDR2: SGHVS and FQNEAQ. CDR3 length: 15 amino acids. Sequencing was carried out using blood. This sequence joins TRBV7-8 and TRBJ2-3; D call uncertain. This TCR was sampled from a woman aged 60-75 years in good health. The CDR3 coding sequence is TGTGCCAGCAGCTTAGCGGGCCTGGCTGAGGATACGCAGTATTTT. Its protein is CASSLAGLAEDTQYF. Full variable domain (remainder filled in from reference TRBV7-8 and TRBJ2-3): GAGVSQSPRYKVAKRGQDVALRCDPISGHVSLFWYQQALGQGPEFLTYFQNEAQLDKSGLPSDRFFAERPEGSVSTLKIQRTQQEDSAVYLCASSLAGLAEDTQYFGPGTRLTVL.